These T cell receptor beta chains were read from a single sample in a study of multiple sclerosis patients with progressive multifocal leukoencephalopathy. The table came from immunoSEQ multiplex PCR; TCRdb's copy has only in-frame clones and leaves some out. This sample has 25,000 to 35,000 clones, with around nine tenths found just once. The sequenced material came from PBMCs. These receptor sequences come from a human donor with multiple sclerosis. Each CDR3 is given with its conserved first and last residue. A D gene is named only where the DNA matches it firmly. Size tells how often a clone was seen (once, few, many) or the class of an expanded clone, and some rows leave it out.

V,size,D,J,CDR3,DNA
TRBV9,NA,NA,TRBJ2-7,CASSVGEFLYEQYF,TGTGCCAGCAGCGTAGGAGAATTCCTATACGAGCAGTACTTC
TRBV6-5,NA,TRBD2,TRBJ2-5,CASRSAGGQETQYF,TGTGCCAGCAGGTCTGCGGGGGGCCAAGAGACCCAGTACTTC
TRBV7-8,NA,NA,TRBJ1-2,CASSLAGQNYGYTF,TGTGCCAGCAGCTTAGCCGGACAGAACTATGGCTACACCTTC
TRBV7-8,NA,TRBD2,TRBJ2-3,CASSRSGVRDTQYF,TGTGCCAGCAGCAGGAGCGGGGTAAGAGATACGCAGTATTTT
TRBV6-5,NA,TRBD1,TRBJ1-2,CASSYHGQGERNGYTF,TGTGCCAGCAGTTACCATGGACAGGGGGAAAGGAATGGCTACACCTTC
TRBV10-3,NA,NA,TRBJ1-1,CAAKGLTNTEAFF,TGTGCCGCCAAGGGACTAACGAACACTGAAGCTTTCTTT
TRBV7-2,NA,NA,TRBJ1-1,CASSFPVRGVNTEAFF,TGTGCCAGCAGCTTCCCCGTGCGGGGCGTGAACACTGAAGCTTTCTTT
TRBV4-3,NA,NA,TRBJ2-4,CASSQDKGSKVDIQYF,TGCGCCAGCAGCCAAGATAAAGGGAGCAAGGTAGACATTCAGTACTTC
TRBV28,NA,NA,TRBJ2-7,CASSSLVERSWGEEQYF,TGTGCCAGCAGTTCCTTGGTAGAACGATCGTGGGGGGAAGAGCAGTACTTC
TRBV19,NA,TRBD2,TRBJ2-3,CASSTQGGGGSDTQYF,TGTGCCAGTAGCACCCAAGGTGGCGGGGGATCAGATACGCAGTATTTT
TRBV7-3,NA,NA,TRBJ2-7,CASSLRGNHEQYF,TGTGCCAGCAGCCTCCGTGGGAACCACGAGCAGTACTTC
TRBV7-9,NA,TRBD1,TRBJ1-5,CASSPLTGGANQPQHF,TGTGCCAGCAGCCCATTAACAGGGGGCGCGAATCAGCCCCAGCATTTT
TRBV15,NA,NA,TRBJ1-1,CATSGRRGTEAFF,TGTGCCACCAGCGGAAGAAGAGGGACTGAAGCTTTCTTT
TRBV4-1,NA,TRBD2,TRBJ2-7,CASSRGRASGVYEQYF,TGCGCCAGCAGCCGAGGCAGGGCTAGCGGGGTGTACGAGCAGTACTTC
TRBV6-4,NA,NA,TRBJ2-2,CASSDGEKGNTGELFF,TGTGCCAGCAGTGACGGGGAAAAGGGGAACACCGGGGAGCTGTTTTTT
TRBV5-8,NA,TRBD1,TRBJ2-7,CASSLVQGVYEQYF,TGTGCCAGCAGCTTGGTGCAGGGGGTCTACGAGCAGTACTTC
TRBV7-8,NA,TRBD2,TRBJ2-7,CASSHLGEGTEQYF,TGTGCCAGCAGCCATCTCGGGGAGGGTACCGAGCAGTACTTC
TRBV6-5,NA,NA,TRBJ1-1,CASRGNTEAFF,TGTGCCAGCAGAGGGAACACTGAAGCTTTCTTT
TRBV11-2,once,NA,TRBJ1-4,CASSLEKQGKLFF,TGTGCCAGCAGCTTAGAGAAACAGGGAAAACTGTTTTTT
TRBV10-3,NA,NA,TRBJ2-2,CAISDPTGFGELFF,TGTGCCATCAGTGACCCCACAGGGTTCGGGGAGCTGTTTTTT
TRBV7-9,NA,TRBD1,TRBJ2-7,CASSPLGRGHGEQYF,TGTGCCAGCAGCCCTCTGGGCAGGGGGCATGGGGAGCAGTACTTC
TRBV5-6,NA,TRBD1,TRBJ1-1,CASSYWTGINLNTEAFF,TGTGCCAGCAGCTACTGGACAGGCATTAACTTGAACACTGAAGCTTTCTTT
TRBV19,NA,NA,TRBJ2-1,CASSISPDLSSYNEQFF,TGTGCCAGTAGTATATCACCGGATCTTAGCTCCTACAATGAGCAGTTCTTC
TRBV27,NA,TRBD1,TRBJ1-4,CASSLRGQGREKLFF,TGTGCCAGCAGTTTACGGGGACAGGGGCGGGAAAAACTGTTTTTT
TRBV2,NA,NA,TRBJ1-5,CASSESDVQPQHF,TGTGCCAGCAGTGAGTCCGACGTGCAGCCCCAGCATTTT
TRBV15,NA,NA,TRBJ2-3,CATSRDRLGPDTQYF,TGTGCCACCAGCAGAGATAGGCTAGGCCCAGATACGCAGTATTTT
TRBV29-1,NA,TRBD1,TRBJ2-7,CSGHWGQGASYEQYF,TGCAGCGGCCACTGGGGACAGGGCGCTTCCTACGAGCAGTACTTC
TRBV25-1,NA,NA,TRBJ1-1,CATSSGWMNTEAFF,TGTGCCACCTCGTCTGGATGGATGAACACTGAAGCTTTCTTT
TRBV28,NA,TRBD2,TRBJ2-1,CASSLYRGGQSEQFF,TGTGCCAGCAGTTTATATCGGGGGGGGCAAAGTGAGCAGTTCTTC
TRBV9,once,NA,TRBJ2-7,CASSAHLDSPYEQYF,TGTGCCAGCAGCGCCCACCTCGATAGTCCCTACGAGCAGTACTTC
TRBV2,NA,TRBD1,TRBJ1-1,CARLTGGTEAFF,TGTGCCAGACTAACAGGGGGCACTGAAGCTTTCTTT
TRBV5-4,NA,TRBD1,TRBJ2-1,CASSLRRTGGADNEQFF,TGTGCCAGCAGCCTGCGACGAACAGGGGGCGCCGACAATGAGCAGTTCTTC
TRBV28,NA,TRBD1,TRBJ2-1,CASSSPGTGGSYNEQFF,TGTGCCAGCAGCAGCCCCGGGACAGGGGGCTCCTACAATGAGCAGTTCTTC